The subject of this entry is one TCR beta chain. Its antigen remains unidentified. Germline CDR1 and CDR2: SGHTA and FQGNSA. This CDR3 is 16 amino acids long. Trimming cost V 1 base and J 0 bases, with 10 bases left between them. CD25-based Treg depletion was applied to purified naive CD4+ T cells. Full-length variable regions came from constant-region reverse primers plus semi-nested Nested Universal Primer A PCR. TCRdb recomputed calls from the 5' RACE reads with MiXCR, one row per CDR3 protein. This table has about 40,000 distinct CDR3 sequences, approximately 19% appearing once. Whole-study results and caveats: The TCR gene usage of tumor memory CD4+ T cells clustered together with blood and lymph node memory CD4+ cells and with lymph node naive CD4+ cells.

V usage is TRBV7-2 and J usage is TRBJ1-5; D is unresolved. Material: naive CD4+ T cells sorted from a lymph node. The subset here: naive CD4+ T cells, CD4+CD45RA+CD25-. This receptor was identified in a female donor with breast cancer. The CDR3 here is CASSLGRTVSNQPQHF. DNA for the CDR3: TGTGCCAGCAGCTTAGGGAGGACTGTTAGCAATCAGCCCCAGCATTTT.